This TCR beta chain was identified during a study of CD8 T cells in ankylosing spondylitis. This CDR3 contains 16 residues. Germline lookup yields CDR1 DFQATT and CDR2 SNEGSKA (reference sequence). V lost 6 bases to trimming and J lost 4 bases; unmatched junction nucleotides: 13. Making the TCR beta libraries involved quantitative 5'-RACE with molecular barcodes. TCRdb redid the calling of the 5' RACE reads with MiXCR, one entry per CDR3 protein. Of a few hundred thousand distinct CDR3 sequences in the sample, over 15% were seen once. The sequencing sample was made of blood, either unsorted or a sorted T cell fraction (not recorded which). The TCR was taken from a male donor with ankylosing spondylitis or in good health (not recorded which). The V call is TRBV20-1, the J call TRBJ2-1; 9 nucleotides agree with TRBD2. In DNA form, the CDR3 reads TGCAGTGCGATTCAGCCGGGACTAGCTGCGTACAATGAGCAGTTCTTC. The encoded protein is CSAIQPGLAAYNEQFF.